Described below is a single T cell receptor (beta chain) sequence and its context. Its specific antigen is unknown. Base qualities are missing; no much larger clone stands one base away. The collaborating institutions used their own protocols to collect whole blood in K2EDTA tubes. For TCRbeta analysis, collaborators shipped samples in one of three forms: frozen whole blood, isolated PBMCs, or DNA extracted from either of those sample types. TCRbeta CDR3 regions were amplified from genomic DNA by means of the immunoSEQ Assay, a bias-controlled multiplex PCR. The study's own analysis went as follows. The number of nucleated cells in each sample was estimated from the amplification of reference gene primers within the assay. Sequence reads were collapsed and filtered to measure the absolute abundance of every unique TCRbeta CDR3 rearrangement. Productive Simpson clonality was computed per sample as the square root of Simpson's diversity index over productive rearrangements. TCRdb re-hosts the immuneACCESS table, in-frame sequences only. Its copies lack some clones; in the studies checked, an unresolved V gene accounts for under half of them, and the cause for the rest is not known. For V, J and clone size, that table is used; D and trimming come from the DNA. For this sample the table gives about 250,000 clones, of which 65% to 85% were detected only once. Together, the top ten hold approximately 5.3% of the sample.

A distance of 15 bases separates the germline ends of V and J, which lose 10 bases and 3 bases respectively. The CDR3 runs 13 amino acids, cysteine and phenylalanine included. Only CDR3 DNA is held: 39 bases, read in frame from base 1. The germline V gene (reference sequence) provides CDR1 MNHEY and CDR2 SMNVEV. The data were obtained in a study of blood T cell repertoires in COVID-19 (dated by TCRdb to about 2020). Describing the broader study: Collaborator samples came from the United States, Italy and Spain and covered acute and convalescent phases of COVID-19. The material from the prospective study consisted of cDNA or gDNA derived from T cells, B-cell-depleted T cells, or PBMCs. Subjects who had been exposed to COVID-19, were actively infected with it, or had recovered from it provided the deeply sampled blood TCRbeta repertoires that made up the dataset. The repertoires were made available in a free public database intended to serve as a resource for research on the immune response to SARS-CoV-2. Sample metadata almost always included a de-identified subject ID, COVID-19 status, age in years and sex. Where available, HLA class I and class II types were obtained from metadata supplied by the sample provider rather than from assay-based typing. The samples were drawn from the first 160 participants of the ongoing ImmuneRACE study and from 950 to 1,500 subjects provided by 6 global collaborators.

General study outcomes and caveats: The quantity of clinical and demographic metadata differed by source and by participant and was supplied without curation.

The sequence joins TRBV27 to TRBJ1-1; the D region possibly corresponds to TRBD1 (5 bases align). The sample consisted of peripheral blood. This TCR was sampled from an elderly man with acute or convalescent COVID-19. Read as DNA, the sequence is TGTGCCACCTCGGGGGATGAGGACACTGAAGCTTTCTTT. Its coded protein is CATSGDEDTEAFF.